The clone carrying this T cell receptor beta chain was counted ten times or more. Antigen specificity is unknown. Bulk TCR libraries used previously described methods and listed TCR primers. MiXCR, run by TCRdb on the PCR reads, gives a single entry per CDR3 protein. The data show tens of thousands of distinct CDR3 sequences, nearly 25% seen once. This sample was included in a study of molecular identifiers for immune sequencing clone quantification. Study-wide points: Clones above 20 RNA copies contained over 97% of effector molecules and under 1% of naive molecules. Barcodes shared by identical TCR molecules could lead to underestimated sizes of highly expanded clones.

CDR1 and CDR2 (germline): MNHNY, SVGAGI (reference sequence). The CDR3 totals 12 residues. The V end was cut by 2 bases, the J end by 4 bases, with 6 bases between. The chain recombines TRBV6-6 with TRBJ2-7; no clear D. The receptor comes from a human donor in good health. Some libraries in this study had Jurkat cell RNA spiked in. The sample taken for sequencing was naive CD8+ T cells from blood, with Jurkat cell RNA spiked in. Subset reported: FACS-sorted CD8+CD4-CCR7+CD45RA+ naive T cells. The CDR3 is CASSYGTYEQYF. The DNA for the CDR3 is TGTGCCAGCAGTTACGGAACTTACGAGCAGTACTTC.